This is a list of T cell receptor beta chains from one sample in a study of T-cell reconstitution after alpha-beta-depleted transplantation in children. TCRdb re-derived calls from the PCR reads in MiXCR, one entry per CDR3 protein. Of over 400,000 distinct CDR3 sequences listed, over 40% are singletons. The source was PBMCs, collected before TCRalphabeta/CD19-depleted stem cell transplant. These receptors were taken from a girl aged 2-10 years with aplastic anemia, due to receive a stem cell transplant. Both conserved end residues are part of each CDR3. Fields, in order: V gene, clone size, J gene, D gene, CDR3 DNA, CDR3 protein. The D gene is left open where the match is weak. Expanded clones are given a class, and other clones once, few, many or no size at all.

V: TRBV9; size: many; J: TRBJ2-2; D: -; DNA: TGTGCCAGCAGCGTAAAAGTGGACACCGGGGAGCTGTTTTTT; CDR3: CASSVKVDTGELFF
V: TRBV5-6; size: -; J: TRBJ2-3; D: -; DNA: TGTGCCAGCAGCTTGACAGGATTGCAGTCCAATACGCAGTATTTT; CDR3: CASSLTGLQSNTQYF
V: TRBV11-1; size: -; J: TRBJ2-7; D: TRBD2; DNA: TGTGCCAGCAGCTTAGAGTCTCTGCGGGAGGACAACGAGCAGTACTTC; CDR3: CASSLESLREDNEQYF
V: TRBV4-1; size: -; J: TRBJ2-3; D: TRBD2; DNA: TGCGCCAGCAGCCAAGGACCTACCGGGACTACCCTCACAGATACGCAGTATTTT; CDR3: CASSQGPTGTTLTDTQYF
V: TRBV20-1; size: -; J: TRBJ1-1; D: -; DNA: TGCAGTGCTAGAGATCCGGCAGGGAGCACTGAAGCTTTCTTT; CDR3: CSARDPAGSTEAFF
V: TRBV6-2/TRBV6-3; size: -; J: TRBJ1-1; D: -; DNA: TGTGCCACCACGGGGGGTAGGCGCCTTAACACTGAAGCTTTCTTT; CDR3: CATTGGRRLNTEAFF
V: TRBV2; size: many; J: TRBJ2-7; D: -; DNA: TGTGCCAGCAGCCCCTCTCGGATCTCAAATTACGAGCAGTACTTC; CDR3: CASSPSRISNYEQYF
V: TRBV10-1; size: many; J: TRBJ2-1; D: TRBD2; DNA: TGCGCCAGCAGTGAGTCGAGGTCTAGCGGGAGGGCCTCGGCGTTCTTC; CDR3: CASSESRSSGRASAFF
V: TRBV9; size: -; J: TRBJ2-3; D: TRBD2; DNA: TGTGCCAGCAGCCAAGGGACTATCCGCACAGATACGCAGTATTTT; CDR3: CASSQGTIRTDTQYF
V: TRBV7-2; size: -; J: TRBJ2-3; D: TRBD1; DNA: TGTGCCAGCAGCTCCGACAGGGGGAGAGATACGCAGTATTTT; CDR3: CASSSDRGRDTQYF
V: TRBV20-1; size: few; J: TRBJ2-7; D: -; DNA: TGCAGTGCTAGTGGGGGCGACAGGAAGCAGTACTTC; CDR3: CSASGGDRKQYF
V: TRBV6-5; size: -; J: TRBJ2-7; D: -; DNA: TGTGCCAGCAGTTCCGGGACCACAAGCGCCTACGAGCAGTACTTC; CDR3: CASSSGTTSAYEQYF
V: TRBV4-1; size: -; J: TRBJ1-4; D: -; DNA: TGCGCCAGCAGCCAAGTCAGGGCCAAGGAAGTAAAACTGTTTTTT; CDR3: CASSQVRAKEVKLFF
V: TRBV14; size: -; J: TRBJ1-4; D: -; DNA: TGTGCCAGCAGCCAGAATCCCCGGGGGGATCCTAATGAAAAACTGTTTTTT; CDR3: CASSQNPRGDPNEKLFF
V: TRBV6-6; size: -; J: TRBJ2-3; D: -; DNA: TGTGCCAGCAGTTTCGCGTCAGATACGCAGTATTTT; CDR3: CASSFASDTQYF
V: TRBV3-1; size: few; J: TRBJ2-3; D: -; DNA: TGTGCCAGCAGCCAGAAGGGCACAGATACGCAGTATTTT; CDR3: CASSQKGTDTQYF
V: TRBV29-1; size: -; J: TRBJ2-5; D: TRBD1; DNA: TGCAGCGTTGATGGTAACAGGGGGGTTGAGACCCAGTACTTC; CDR3: CSVDGNRGVETQYF
V: TRBV18; size: many; J: TRBJ2-2; D: -; DNA: TGTGCCAGCTCATCACGGACCGGGACCATGAACACCGGGGAGCTGTTTTTT; CDR3: CASSSRTGTMNTGELFF
V: TRBV7-2; size: few; J: TRBJ2-1; D: TRBD1; DNA: TGTGCCAGCTCCCCGGACAGGGGCTCCTACAATGAGCAGTTCTTC; CDR3: CASSPDRGSYNEQFF
V: TRBV5-1; size: -; J: TRBJ2-1; D: -; DNA: TGCGCCAGCAGCTTGGTGGACAGCTACAATGAGCAGTCCTTC; CDR3: CASSLVDSYNEQSF
V: TRBV12-5; size: -; J: TRBJ2-5; D: -; DNA: TGTGCTAGTGGTTTGGCGGACAGAGCCCTACAGCTGGCCCAGTACTTC; CDR3: CASGLADRALQLAQYF
V: TRBV7-6; size: medium-sized; J: TRBJ2-1; D: -; DNA: TGTGCCAGCAGCTTCAGAGCCTCCTCCTACAATGAGCAGTTCTTC; CDR3: CASSFRASSYNEQFF
V: TRBV28; size: few; J: TRBJ2-2; D: TRBD1; DNA: TGTGCCAGCAGTCCGCCGACAGGGGGAAGCACCGGGGAGCTGTTTTTT; CDR3: CASSPPTGGSTGELFF
V: TRBV29-1; size: once; J: TRBJ1-5; D: TRBD1; DNA: TGCAGCGTTGAGACAGGGCCCCAGCCCCAGCATTTT; CDR3: CSVETGPQPQHF
V: TRBV12-3/TRBV12-4; size: once; J: TRBJ2-7; D: -; DNA: TGTGCCAGCAGTGCAACCGGACCCTCCGAGCAGTACTTC; CDR3: CASSATGPSEQYF
V: TRBV12-3/TRBV12-4; size: few; J: TRBJ2-5; D: -; DNA: TGTGCCAGCAGTTTCGCCATGAAAGAGACCCAGTACTTC; CDR3: CASSFAMKETQYF
V: TRBV20-1; size: once; J: TRBJ2-1; D: TRBD2; DNA: TGCAGTGCCCCGGGACTAGCGGGGGTGAATTACAATGAGCAGTTCTTC; CDR3: CSAPGLAGVNYNEQFF
V: TRBV14; size: -; J: TRBJ2-5; D: -; DNA: TGTGCCAGCAGCCACTGGGGACGAGAGACCCAGTACTTC; CDR3: CASSHWGRETQYF
V: TRBV10-3; size: -; J: TRBJ1-5; D: TRBD1; DNA: TGTGCCATCATTGATGGGACAGGGGGGCTGAATCAGCCCCAGCATTTT; CDR3: CAIIDGTGGLNQPQHF
V: TRBV12-3/TRBV12-4; size: -; J: TRBJ2-1; D: TRBD1; DNA: TGTGCCAGCAGTTCCCGGGACAGTCGCAATGAGCAGTTCTTC; CDR3: CASSSRDSRNEQFF
V: TRBV7-3; size: -; J: TRBJ2-7; D: -; DNA: TGTGCCAGCAGCCCGGGACCGGTTGGAAACGAGCAGTACTTC; CDR3: CASSPGPVGNEQYF
V: TRBV5-1; size: -; J: TRBJ2-3; D: -; DNA: TGCGCCAGCGCGTTGAGGGGGGAGACCACAGATACGCAGTATTTT; CDR3: CASALRGETTDTQYF
V: TRBV10-1; size: many; J: TRBJ2-1; D: -; DNA: TGCGCCAGCAGTGACAGGCGCTACAATGAGCAGTTCTTC; CDR3: CASSDRRYNEQFF
V: TRBV20-1; size: -; J: TRBJ2-7; D: -; DNA: TGCAGTGCTAGTGTGACTGGCGGGTTCTACGAGCAGTACTTC; CDR3: CSASVTGGFYEQYF
V: TRBV7-6; size: once; J: TRBJ2-5; D: -; DNA: TGTGCCAGCACCCTTTGGGGGGAGTACCAAGAGACCCAGTACTTC; CDR3: CASTLWGEYQETQYF
V: TRBV20-1; size: many; J: TRBJ2-7; D: -; DNA: TGCAGTGCTAGGGACGGATTCTCTCGGCACTACGAGCAGTACTTC; CDR3: CSARDGFSRHYEQYF
V: TRBV4-2; size: few; J: TRBJ2-7; D: TRBD2; DNA: TGTGCCAGCAGCCCACCGGGACTAGCGGGCGAGCAGTACTTC; CDR3: CASSPPGLAGEQYF
V: TRBV20-1; size: -; J: TRBJ2-1; D: -; DNA: TGCAGTGCTAGTATTCCATGGGATGAGCAGTTCTTC; CDR3: CSASIPWDEQFF
V: TRBV5-1; size: many; J: TRBJ2-3; D: -; DNA: TGCGCCAGCAGCGTATACCCGGGACCTCGCACAGATACGCAGTATTTT; CDR3: CASSVYPGPRTDTQYF
V: TRBV20-1; size: -; J: TRBJ2-7; D: TRBD1; DNA: TGCAGTGCTATGGTGCCAGGGGGCTCCCCCTACGAGCAGTACTTC; CDR3: CSAMVPGGSPYEQYF
V: TRBV20-1; size: many; J: TRBJ2-7; D: -; DNA: TGCAGTGCTACGCTGGATGGCTACGAGCAGTACTTC; CDR3: CSATLDGYEQYF
V: TRBV7-2; size: -; J: TRBJ2-1; D: TRBD2; DNA: TGTGCCAGCAGCTTAGCGACTAGCGGCTGGGGTGAGCAGTTCTTC; CDR3: CASSLATSGWGEQFF
V: TRBV5-1; size: -; J: TRBJ2-1; D: -; DNA: TGCGCCAGCAGCTTCGAGATGGGGGATGAGCAGTTCTTC; CDR3: CASSFEMGDEQFF
V: TRBV4-1; size: -; J: TRBJ2-2; D: -; DNA: TGCGCCAGCAGCCAAGACCGGGTCGGGGAGCTGTTTTTT; CDR3: CASSQDRVGELFF